These 8 T cell receptor beta chains were sequenced from one sample in a study of blood T cell repertoires in COVID-19. Data came from immunoSEQ multiplex PCR; TCRdb stores just in-frame clones and leaves some out. Of tens of thousands of clones listed, about 80% are singletons. The material sequenced was peripheral blood. The receptor set was obtained from a woman aged 55-69 years with acute or convalescent COVID-19.

This chain links TRBV29-1 with TRBJ1-1; D is perhaps TRBD1 (6 bases). Germline-derived CDR1 and CDR2 are SQVTM and ANQGSEA. The CDR3 sequence is 10 residues long. V was shortened by 7 bases and J by 9 bases, with 12 bases between the two germline ends. CDR3 sequence: CSGVQGKAFF. CDR3 in DNA: TGCAGCGGTGTACAGGGTAAAGCTTTCTTT.

CDR3 nucleotide sequence: TGTGCCAGCTCCTCTCCGGGACTCCAGAACACTGAAGCTTTCTTT. This encodes CASSSPGLQNTEAFF. The chain carries TRBV27 and TRBJ1-1; D might be TRBD1 (5 bases). The CDR3 extends over 15 amino acids. Germline assignment: CDR1 MNHEY and CDR2 SMNVEV (reference sequence). V lost 8 bases to trimming and J lost 1 base, with 17 bases between them.

The chain combines TRBV5-1 with TRBJ1-6; 9 nucleotides line up with TRBD1. The CDR3 is 13 amino acids. Germline V CDR1 and CDR2: SGHRS, YFSETQ. The trim removed 3 bases at V and 10 bases at J, leaving 2 bases unmatched. CDR3 residues: CASSWGQGSPLHF. The CDR3 DNA follows: TGCGCCAGCAGCTGGGGACAGGGCTCACCCCTCCACTTT.

The chain has TRBV29-1 and TRBJ1-5, with TRBD1 identical over 7 bases. From germline, CDR1 is SQVTM and CDR2 ANQGSEA. The ends lost 7 bases at V and 5 bases at J; junction bases unmatched: 5. CDR3 length equals 12 residues. The CDR3 is CSATGQDQPQHF. The CDR3 DNA is TGCAGCGCGACTGGACAGGATCAGCCCCAGCATTTT.

V and J are TRBV27 and TRBJ1-1; 8 nucleotides match TRBD1. Germline V lookup: CDR1 MNHEY, CDR2 SMNVEV (reference sequence). V shed 6 bases, J shed 5 bases, and the junction held 8 bases outside the gene matches. The CDR3 loop spans 14 amino acids. CDR3 region: CASSLGQGFTEAFF. CDR3 DNA sequence: TGTGCCAGCAGCCTCGGACAGGGTTTTACTGAAGCTTTCTTT.

V is TRBV5-1 and J is TRBJ2-1; 7 bases line up with TRBD1. In germline, CDR1 is SGHRS, CDR2 YFSETQ. This CDR3 spans 13 amino acids. V gave up 4 bases and J gave up 6 bases; unmatched junction bases: 4. The CDR3 coding sequence is TGCGCCAGCAGCCCTGACAGGGTCAATGAGCAGTTCTTC. Encoded protein: CASSPDRVNEQFF. Drawing the rest from reference TRBV5-1 and TRBJ2-1, the complete variable domain is KAGVTQTPRYLIKTRGQQVTLSCSPISGHRSVSWYQQTPGQGLQFLFEYFSETQRNKGNFPGRFSGRQFSNSRSEMNVSTLELGDSALYLCASSPDRVNEQFFGPGTRLTVL.

The table lists this clone with a count of one. The chain recombines TRBV7-9 with TRBJ2-3; D call uncertain. V was pared by 6 bases and J by 3 bases, with 7 bases between. CDR1 SEHNR and CDR2 FQNEAQ come from the germline V gene (reference sequence). The CDR3 is made up of 12 amino acids. The chain's CDR3 is CASRRLTDTQYF. As DNA, the CDR3 is TGTGCCAGCAGACGTCTAACAGATACGCAGTATTTT.

This sequence joins TRBV29-1 and TRBJ1-6, with 9 positions matching TRBD1. From germline, CDR1 is SQVTM and CDR2 ANQGSEA. Trimming cost V 6 bases and J 10 bases; bases outside gene matches: 7. The CDR3 sequence is 13 residues long. The CDR3 sequence is CSVRTGVGSPLHF. The CDR3 nucleotides are TGCAGCGTACGGACAGGGGTGGGGTCACCCCTCCACTTT.